A selection of T cell receptor beta chains follows, all from one sample in a study of OX40 agonist ivuxolimab in advanced cancers. Some clones are missing from TCRdb's copy, which holds only in-frame ones; the method was immunoSEQ multiplex PCR. This table has 57,000 or so clones, 65% to 90% appearing once. Source: CD4+ or CD8+ T cells sorted from blood, taken in a trial of the OX40 agonist ivuxolimab. These receptor sequences come from an adult with an advanced solid tumor such as melanoma, head and neck, liver or kidney cancer. Both conserved end residues are part of each CDR3. A D gene is named only where the DNA matches it firmly. Clone size, where shown, is once, few, many, or a class for clones that have expanded.

d_call | clone_size | j_call | v_call | cdr3_nt | cdr3_aa
TRBD2 | NA | TRBJ2-5 | TRBV11-3 | TGTGCCAGCAGCTTAGGACTAGCGGGCGGAGAGACCCAGTACTTC | CASSLGLAGGETQYF
NA | NA | TRBJ2-5 | TRBV6-6 | TGTGCCAGCAGTTTAGGCGGGACCAAGGGGGAGACCCAGTACTTC | CASSLGGTKGETQYF
NA | NA | TRBJ1-2 | TRBV18 | TGTGCCAGCTCTCCGAACAGGGCTAACTATGGCTACACCTTC | CASSPNRANYGYTF
TRBD2 | NA | TRBJ2-1 | TRBV6-5 | TGTGCCAGCAGTTACTCTAGCGGGAGTCCCTACAATGAGCAGTTCTTC | CASSYSSGSPYNEQFF
NA | NA | TRBJ2-1 | TRBV7-8 | TGTGCCAGCACTTCCCCCCGGACCGGAGGCGGCGAGCAGTTCTTC | CASTSPRTGGGEQFF
TRBD1 | NA | TRBJ2-2 | TRBV5-8 | TGTGCCAGCAGGCCCGACAGGGTCCCCGGGGAGCTGTTTTTT | CASRPDRVPGELFF
NA | NA | TRBJ1-1 | TRBV28 | TGTGCCGGGGGGGAATTGAACACTGAAGCTTTCTTT | CAGGELNTEAFF
NA | NA | TRBJ2-7 | TRBV6-5 | TGTGCCAGCAGTAAGGGCTCGAGGGGGTGGGAGCAGTACTTC | CASSKGSRGWEQYF
TRBD2 | few | TRBJ2-2 | TRBV5-1 | TGCGCCAGCAGCCCGGGACTAGCGGGAATGAACACCGGGGAGCTGTTTTTT | CASSPGLAGMNTGELFF
NA | few | TRBJ2-1 | TRBV5-6 | TGTGCCAGCAGCCCTTCGGACAATGAGCAGTTCTTC | CASSPSDNEQFF
NA | once | TRBJ1-2 | TRBV9 | TGTGCCAGCAGCGTAGGAGGGGCGGGTAACTATGGCTACACCTTC | CASSVGGAGNYGYTF
TRBD2 | NA | TRBJ2-3 | TRBV12-5 | TGTGCTAGTGGCTCCGGGACTAGCGGAGATACGCAGTATTTT | CASGSGTSGDTQYF
NA | once | TRBJ2-4 | TRBV27 | TGTGCCAGCAGTGCAACCCCACAGGGCGGGAGAGGCATTCAGTACTTC | CASSATPQGGRGIQYF
NA | NA | TRBJ2-7 | TRBV7-2 | TGTGCCAGCGGAAAATTACAGGGACTTTCCTCCTACGAGCAGTACTTC | CASGKLQGLSSYEQYF
NA | NA | TRBJ1-5 | TRBV7-2 | TGTGCCAGCAGCCTCCGGGACGGTCAGCCCCAGCATTTT | CASSLRDGQPQHF
NA | NA | TRBJ1-5 | TRBV2 | TGTGCCAGCAGTGCGCAGGAGGGTTTGCAGCCCCAGCATTTT | CASSAQEGLQPQHF